These 16 T cell receptor beta chains were all obtained from the same sample, sequenced in a study of T cell responses to AZD1222 COVID-19 vaccine. Measured with immunoSEQ multiplex PCR; TCRdb has only the in-frame clones, and not every one. The data hold under 45,000 clones, with about 88% observed a single time. Sequenced here: peripheral blood, sampled 28 days after the second dose of the MenACWY control vaccine. Every receptor here comes from an adult who received the MenACWY meningococcal vaccine as a control.

The chain links TRBV7-2 to TRBJ2-1; 15 nucleotides align to TRBD2. This CDR3 has 16 residues. From germline, CDR1 is SGHTA and CDR2 FQGNSA. Trimming cost V 5 bases and J 4 bases; bases outside gene matches: 3. CDR3 coding DNA: TGTGCCAGCAGCCCTGGGACTAGCGGGAGGTACAATGAGCAGTTCTTC. It specifies CASSPGTSGRYNEQFF.

The gene calls are TRBV7-3 and TRBJ2-3, with D tentatively TRBD2 (5 bases). The CDR3 has 14 residues. Germline V gene lookup returns CDR1 SGHTA and CDR2 FQGTGA. The V and J ends lost 0 bases and 8 bases respectively, with 12 bases between them. The CDR3 DNA reads TGTGCCAGCAGCTTAACTGGAGGTGTGGGTACGCAGTATTTT. Its translation is CASSLTGGVGTQYF.

The rearrangement links TRBV6-5 to TRBJ1-6; D not certain. Germline V gives CDR1 MNHEY, CDR2 SVGAGI. Trimming removed 6 bases at V and 10 bases at J, with 16 bases between. The CDR3 is 14 residues long. The CDR3 loop is CASRGAGKGSPLHF. The CDR3 DNA follows: TGTGCCAGCAGGGGAGCCGGGAAAGGATCACCCCTCCACTTT.

This clone was seen more than once but under ten times. The chain joins TRBV4-1 to TRBJ1-3; unclear D gene. In germline, CDR1 is MGHRA, CDR2 YSYEKL. CDR3 length: 16 amino acids. V was cut by 0 bases and J by 0 bases, with 9 bases left in between. The CDR3 reads CASSQDPGTSGNTIYF. In nucleotides, the CDR3 is TGCGCCAGCAGCCAAGATCCTGGCACCTCTGGAAACACCATATATTTT.

The chain carries TRBV5-1 and TRBJ2-2; D is possibly TRBD1 or TRBD2 (5 bases each). CDR1 and CDR2 from the germline V gene are SGHRS and YFSETQ. The CDR3 loop spans 12 amino acids. The ends were cut back, 3 bases at V and 9 bases at J, with 9 bases in the middle. In DNA, the CDR3 is TGCGCCAGCAGCTGGATGGGACGGGAGCTGTTTTTT. It yields the protein CASSWMGRELFF.

This rearrangement joins TRBV5-1 to TRBJ2-1; D is perhaps TRBD2 (5 bases). Trimming pared 2 bases from V and 7 bases from J, leaving 7 bases between. Germline V lookup: CDR1 SGHRS, CDR2 YFSETQ. CDR3 length equals 12 residues. The CDR3 nucleotides are TGCGCCAGCAGCTTACTAGATAATGAGCAGTTCTTC. Its translation: CASSLLDNEQFF.

The rearrangement links TRBV2 to TRBJ1-1; 8 bases line up with TRBD1. Germline V gene lookup returns CDR1 SNHLY and CDR2 FYNNEI. J was trimmed by 0 bases and V by 8 bases; bases with no gene match: 11. There are 16 residues in the CDR3. CDR3 sequence (DNA): TGTGCCAGCTCCCTTCGTCGACAGGGGATGAACACTGAAGCTTTCTTT. This gives the protein CASSLRRQGMNTEAFF. The entire variable domain, with the rest obtained from reference TRBV2 and TRBJ1-1, is as follows: EPEVTQTPSHQVTQMGQEVILRCVPISNHLYFYWYRQILGQKVEFLVSFYNNEISEKSEIFDDQFSVERPDGSNFTLKIRSTKLEDSAMYFCASSLRRQGMNTEAFFGQGTRLTVV.

The chain uses TRBV28 and TRBJ1-5; D ambiguous. CDR3 length: 17 residues. Germline lookup yields CDR1 MDHEN and CDR2 SYDVKM. The V end lost 5 bases, the J end lost 0 bases, and 17 bases lay between the germline ends. CDR3: CASSLVGWITSNQPQHF. DNA for the CDR3: TGTGCCAGCAGTCTGGTTGGTTGGATCACTAGCAATCAGCCCCAGCATTTT.

This chain connects TRBV28 to TRBJ1-2; the match to TRBD1 covers 7 bases. The V and J ends lost 4 bases and 0 bases, in that order; junction bases with no gene match: 8. Germline V lookup: CDR1 MDHEN, CDR2 SYDVKM. The CDR3 contains 16 residues. The CDR3 spells CASSSPRDRANYGYTF. The CDR3 DNA is TGTGCCAGCAGTTCTCCCCGGGACAGAGCTAACTATGGCTACACCTTC.

The rearrangement uses TRBV11-3 and TRBJ1-6; 9 bases agree with TRBD1. With 5 bases clipped from V and 8 bases from J, the junction kept 1 base outside the gene matches. The CDR3 loop spans 13 amino acids. Germline lookup yields CDR1 SGHNT and CDR2 YENEEA. The CDR3 is CASSRTGDSPLHF. The DNA for the CDR3 is TGTGCCAGCAGCCGGACAGGGGATTCACCCCTCCACTTT.

This sequence joins TRBV3-1 (or the pseudogene TRBV3-2) and TRBJ2-7; perhaps TRBD1 as D (6 bases). The germline CDR1 and CDR2 sequences are LGHDT and YNNKEL (reference sequence). V lost 4 bases and J lost 1, with 11 bases in between. This CDR3 is built from 14 residues. This chain's CDR3 is CASSPGAGSYEQYF. CDR3 bases: TGTGCCAGCAGCCCAGGGGCAGGGTCCTACGAGCAGTACTTC.

V gene TRBV7-2 combines with J gene TRBJ1-4; 7 nucleotides line up with TRBD1. The CDR3 length is 15 residues. V was pared by 4 bases and J by 5 bases, with 7 bases of the junction left unmatched. Germline assignment: CDR1 SGHTA and CDR2 FQGNSA. The CDR3 reads CASSSETGRNEKLFF. The CDR3 DNA sequence: TGTGCCAGCAGCTCCGAGACAGGGAGAAATGAAAAACTGTTTTTT. The complete variable domain, with remaining parts taken from reference TRBV7-2 and TRBJ1-4, reads GAGVSQSPSNKVTEKGKDVELRCDPISGHTALYWYRQSLGQGLEFLIYFQGNSAPDKSGLPSDRFSAERTGGSVSTLTIQRTQQEDSAVYLCASSSETGRNEKLFFGSGTQLSVL.

V is TRBV28 and J is TRBJ1-1, with D maybe TRBD1 (5 bases). This CDR3 contains 14 residues. Between the trimmed V and J ends, which lost 8 bases and 2 bases, there was a span of 15 bases. Germline V lookup: CDR1 MDHEN, CDR2 SYDVKM. The CDR3 here is CASCQGPLNTEAFF. CDR3 nucleotides: TGTGCCAGCTGTCAGGGACCTCTAAACACTGAAGCTTTCTTT. The whole variable domain, remainder taken from reference TRBV28 and TRBJ1-1, is DVKVTQSSRYLVKRTGEKVFLECVQDMDHENMFWYRQDPGLGLRLIYFSYDVKMKEKGDIPEGYSVSREKKERFSLILESASTNQTSMYLCASCQGPLNTEAFFGQGTRLTVV.

The chain has TRBV9 and TRBJ2-7, with a possible D match to TRBD2 (6 bases). Germline CDR1 SGDLS, CDR2 YYNGEE. CDR3 size: 13 residues. V dropped 3 bases and J dropped 9 bases, with 16 bases sitting between them. In nucleotides, the CDR3 is TGTGCCAGCAGCGGCGGGACCGTTGGGGCGCAGTACTTC. Encoded protein: CASSGGTVGAQYF.

The chain is built from TRBV30 and TRBJ2-2, with 9 bases aligning to TRBD2. The V gene's germline CDR1 is GTSNPN and CDR2 SVGIG (reference sequence). Germline trimming cut 5 bases from V and 0 bases from J; bases unmatched to any gene: 4. The CDR3 is 15 residues long. CDR3 protein: CAWDPSGANTGELFF. CDR3 sequence (DNA): TGTGCCTGGGATCCTAGCGGGGCGAACACCGGGGAGCTGTTTTTT. Looking up the rest from reference TRBV30 and TRBJ2-2 gives the full variable domain: SQTIHQWPATLVQPVGSPLSLECTVEGTSNPNLYWYRQAAGRGLQLLFYSVGIGQISSEVPQNLSASRPQDRQFILSSKKLLLSDSGFYLCAWDPSGANTGELFFGEGSRLTVL.

The chain is built from TRBV7-3 and TRBJ2-3; D remains ambiguous. This CDR3 has 14 amino acids. V shed 1 base and J shed 2 bases, with 7 bases lying between them. From germline, CDR1 is SGHTA and CDR2 FQGTGA. The CDR3 sequence: CASSLRATTDTQYF. In nucleotides, the CDR3 is TGTGCCAGCAGCTTAAGAGCGACCACAGATACGCAGTATTTT.